Each of the 16 T cell receptor beta chains below was sequenced from the same sample in a study of control samples from healthy donors and cancer patients. Repertoires were generated with immunoSEQ multiplex PCR, while TCRdb's copy carries only in-frame clones and drops some. This sample has 40,000 to 65,000 clones, with 87% found just once. The source material was PBMCs. These receptors were taken from a man in his 60s with head and neck cancer.

The chain carries TRBV18 and TRBJ1-2; maybe TRBD1 (5 bases). Trimming pared 5 bases from V and 3 bases from J, leaving 10 bases between. Germline V gene data show CDR1 as KGHSH and CDR2 as LQKENI. CDR3 length equals 13 residues. CDR3 loop: CASSSSRDYGYTF. The DNA for the CDR3 is TGTGCCAGCTCAAGCTCCAGGGACTATGGCTACACCTTC.

The chain joins TRBV4-2 to TRBJ2-1; 11 bases are a match to TRBD2. J gave up 0 bases and V 3 bases, and 16 bases lay outside the gene matches. This CDR3 spans 21 amino acids. CDR1 and CDR2 from the germline V gene are LGHNA and YNFKEQ. CDR3 coding DNA: TGTGCCAGCAGCCATCCCACTCCGGGACTAGCGGTCCTGAGCTCCTACAATGAGCAGTTCTTC. Its protein is CASSHPTPGLAVLSSYNEQFF.

The genes are TRBV4-1 and TRBJ1-6, with D maybe TRBD1 (5 bases). This CDR3 spans 16 amino acids. Trimming pared 1 base from V and 6 bases from J, leaving 13 bases between. CDR1 is MGHRA, CDR2 YSYEKL, per germline. CDR3 DNA: TGCGCCAGCAGCCAAGGGCGGGACCCGGGTAATTCACCCCTCCACTTT. Protein: CASSQGRDPGNSPLHF.

The chain links TRBV28 to TRBJ2-7; 7 bases agree with TRBD1. Germline V gene sequence: CDR1 MDHEN, CDR2 SYDVKM. J gave up 5 bases and V 3 bases, and 10 bases lay outside the gene matches. This CDR3 contains 15 residues. The CDR3, as DNA: TGTGCCAGCAGTTTCAGACAGGGATCCGGGAACGAGCAGTACTTC. The encoded protein is CASSFRQGSGNEQYF.

The V and J genes are TRBV7-9 and TRBJ2-2, with a weak D call TRBD2 (5 bases). Germline V gives CDR1 SEHNR, CDR2 FQNEAQ (reference sequence). V lost 5 bases, J lost 4 bases, and 17 bases lay in between. The CDR3 loop spans 16 amino acids. Here the CDR3 DNA reads TGTGCCAGCAGCCCTCAGAGTAAAGGGAGCACCGGGGAGCTGTTTTTT. This gives the protein CASSPQSKGSTGELFF.

This clone was seen only once. The gene calls are TRBV27 and TRBJ1-4; possibly TRBD1 for D (5 bases). Germline V CDR1 and CDR2: MNHEY, SMNVEV (reference sequence). The CDR3 runs 18 residues. Deletions cut 3 bases from V and 7 bases from J, with 24 bases between. In DNA form, the CDR3 reads TGTGCCAGCAGTTTTGGGCTCCGAGGGGTAGGCGCCCCTGAAAAACTGTTTTTT. Translated, it gives CASSFGLRGVGAPEKLFF.

This clone has only one observation. The V call is TRBV6-1, the J call TRBJ2-7; TRBD1 is a possible D gene (5 bases). Trimming stripped 2 bases from V and 7 bases from J, with 18 bases between. Germline CDR1 and CDR2: MNHNS and SASEGT. CDR3 size: 15 residues. CDR3 bases: TGTGCCAGCAGTGAATTACAGGCTGGAACTGATGAGCAGTACTTC. Its protein is CASSELQAGTDEQYF.

The gene calls are TRBV4-2 and TRBJ1-2, with TRBD1 matching 11 bases. CDR1 and CDR2 from the germline V gene are LGHNA and YNFKEQ. This CDR3 comprises 14 residues. J lost 7 bases, V lost 6 bases, and 7 bases had no gene match. The CDR3 nucleotides read TGTGCCAGCAGTACCGGGACAGGGGGAGGTGGCTACACCTTC. Protein sequence: CASSTGTGGGGYTF.

This clone was counted a single time. The rearrangement uses TRBV4-2 and TRBJ1-1; perhaps TRBD1 as D (6 bases). The CDR3 is made up of 15 amino acids. V was clipped by 10 bases and J by 1 base, with 19 bases between them. Germline values: CDR1 LGHNA, CDR2 YNFKEQ. CDR3 sequence: CATSTGGITNTEAFF. The CDR3 coding sequence is TGTGCCACCTCAACTGGGGGCATTACGAACACTGAAGCTTTCTTT.

The rearrangement uses TRBV28 and TRBJ1-3, with D possibly matching TRBD1 (5 bases). Germline V CDR1 and CDR2: MDHEN, SYDVKM. Trimming removed 10 bases at V and 4 bases at J, with 20 bases between. This CDR3 contains 15 residues. The CDR3 region has the DNA TGTGCCACCCAAGGTCGCGGGGCATTAGGAAACACCATATATTTT. As protein: CATQGRGALGNTIYF.

This chain joins TRBV10-3 and TRBJ2-3; 10 bases match TRBD1. Germline V gives CDR1 ENHRY, CDR2 SYGVKD. The J segment lost 4 bases and the V segment lost 7 bases, leaving 8 bases of the junction unmatched. This CDR3 region has 15 residues. The CDR3 DNA sequence: TGTGCCATCACCCCAGGACAGGGGGGGGCAGATACGCAGTATTTT. Translation gives CAITPGQGGADTQYF.

The V gene is TRBV28, the J gene TRBJ2-7, with no clear D. With 6 bases removed from V and 9 bases from J, the gap between germline ends came to 21 bases. There are 14 residues in the CDR3. From germline, CDR1 is MDHEN and CDR2 SYDVKM. As DNA, the CDR3 is TGTGCCAGCAGCCGACCGAATCCGGGCGGACGGCAGTACTTC. Amino acid sequence: CASSRPNPGGRQYF.

The chain employs TRBV19 and TRBJ2-5; 15 bases match TRBD2. Germline V CDR1 and CDR2: LNHDA, SQIVND (reference sequence). V lost 6 bases, J lost 1 base, and 3 bases stayed unmatched. The CDR3 runs to 16 residues. DNA of the CDR3: TGTGCCAGTAGCCTGGGACTAGCGGGGGGCCAAGAGACCCAGTACTTC. It is translated as CASSLGLAGGQETQYF.

The table lists this clone with a few counts. The J gene is TRBJ1-3, the V gene TRBV7-8, with D tentatively TRBD1 (5 bases). Germline V lookup: CDR1 SGHVS, CDR2 FQNEAQ. V lost 3 bases and J lost 2, with 17 bases in between. CDR3 length equals 17 residues. The CDR3 loop is CASSFNGRAGAGNTIYF. DNA for the CDR3: TGTGCCAGCAGCTTCAATGGCAGGGCCGGGGCTGGAAACACCATATATTTT. Drawing the rest from reference TRBV7-8 and TRBJ1-3, the complete variable domain is GAGVSQSPRYKVAKRGQDVALRCDPISGHVSLFWYQQALGQGPEFLTYFQNEAQLDKSGLPSDRFFAERPEGSVSTLKIQRTQQEDSAVYLCASSFNGRAGAGNTIYFGEGSWLTVV.

V is TRBV11-2 and J is TRBJ1-3; 10 bases match TRBD1. The germline CDR1 and CDR2 sequences are SGHAT and FQNNGV. The CDR3 covers 15 residues. Trimming at V came to 4 bases and at J to 2 bases, leaving 2 bases not matched to a gene. The CDR3 nucleotides read TGTGCCAGCAGCTACGGACAGGGGGCTGGAAACACCATATATTTT. This sequence encodes CASSYGQGAGNTIYF.

V is TRBV5-1 and J is TRBJ1-1; perhaps TRBD1 as D (6 bases). Germline assignment: CDR1 SGHRS and CDR2 YFSETQ. V was pared by 5 bases and J by 2 bases, with 10 bases between. The CDR3 has 13 amino acids. The CDR3 here is CASSEQGNTEAFF. The CDR3 region has the DNA TGCGCCAGCAGTGAACAGGGTAACACTGAAGCTTTCTTT.